This T cell receptor (beta chain) came from a study of T cell responses to AZD1222 COVID-19 vaccine. Using immunoSEQ multiplex PCR, the repertoire was profiled, and TCRdb retains in-frame clones only, with some absent. Of 150,000 to 200,000 clones listed, about 90% were seen once; the top ten hold roughly 2%. Study-wide results and limits: Reports say nearly half of spike-specific TCRs go after unmutated variant regions. Only 5 or 6 individuals given AZD1222 were seropositive at baseline.

Remarks on this clone: Its antigen is not identified.

The CDR3 runs 17 residues. The germline CDR1 and CDR2 sequences are MNHEY and SVGEGT. V lost 6 bases and J lost 7; bases outside the gene matches: 11. This chain joins TRBV6-2 or TRBV6-3 and TRBJ2-3; TRBD2 matches at 15 bases. This sequence was found in an adult who received the AZD1222 COVID-19 vaccine. This specimen was peripheral blood, taken 28 days after the second AZD1222 dose. The CDR3 spells CASSDRRTSGGANTQYF. As DNA, the CDR3 is TGTGCCAGCAGCGACCGCCGGACTAGCGGGGGGGCAAATACGCAGTATTTT.